Each of the 5 T cell receptor beta chains below was sequenced from the same sample in a study of cytomegalovirus exposure and HLA in healthy donors. Clones were sequenced by immunoSEQ multiplex PCR, and TCRdb holds only the in-frame ones, with some missing. The table has some 41,000 clones, approximately 94% seen once; the top ten hold roughly 2%. Material for sequencing was PBMCs. The source is a woman under 30 in good health and CMV-seronegative.

The chain recombines TRBV10-1 with TRBJ2-7, with 12 positions matching TRBD1. The CDR3 is 15 residues long. Germline V gene lookup returns CDR1 WNHNN and CDR2 SYGVQD (reference sequence). The J segment lost 5 bases and the V segment lost 0 bases, leaving 2 bases of the junction unmatched. The CDR3 DNA is TGCGCCAGCAGTGAGTCGGGACAGGGGGCCCACGAGCAGTACTTC. Translated, it gives CASSESGQGAHEQYF.

The genes are TRBV6-1 and TRBJ2-3, with 14 bases matching TRBD2. J was trimmed by 6 bases and V by 1 base; bases with no gene match: 6. The CDR3 loop spans 17 amino acids. CDR1 MNHNS and CDR2 SASEGT come from the germline V gene. The CDR3 reads CASSEETSGRARDTQYF. The CDR3 coding sequence is TGTGCCAGCAGTGAAGAGACTAGCGGGAGGGCCCGCGATACGCAGTATTTT.

The rearrangement joins TRBV5-1 to TRBJ2-1; 8 bases are shared with TRBD2. V lost 1 base, J lost 6 bases, and 9 bases stayed unmatched. The CDR3 length is 16 residues. CDR1 is SGHRS and CDR2 is YFSETQ in the germline V gene. CDR3 sequence: CASSLSSGLGVNEQFF. The CDR3 DNA reads as TGCGCCAGCAGCTTGTCTAGCGGGTTGGGGGTCAATGAGCAGTTCTTC.

This chain joins TRBV27 and TRBJ1-6; D is unresolved. CDR1 and CDR2 (germline): MNHEY, SMNVEV (reference sequence). The CDR3 covers 16 residues. V was clipped by 6 bases and J by 7 bases, with 19 bases between them. The CDR3 coding sequence is TGTGCCAGCAGCCAACAATCATTTCACCTCAATTCACCCCTCCACTTT. Protein sequence: CASSQQSFHLNSPLHF.

J is TRBJ2-1 and V is TRBV7-9, with 8 positions matching TRBD1. Losses at the gene ends were 5 bases for V and 5 bases for J; bases not matched to a gene: 8. CDR1 is SEHNR and CDR2 is FQNEAQ in the germline V gene (reference sequence). The CDR3 loop spans 15 amino acids. DNA for the CDR3: TGTGCCAGCAGCCCTAGGGGGACAGGAAACAATGAGCAGTTCTTC. It translates to CASSPRGTGNNEQFF.